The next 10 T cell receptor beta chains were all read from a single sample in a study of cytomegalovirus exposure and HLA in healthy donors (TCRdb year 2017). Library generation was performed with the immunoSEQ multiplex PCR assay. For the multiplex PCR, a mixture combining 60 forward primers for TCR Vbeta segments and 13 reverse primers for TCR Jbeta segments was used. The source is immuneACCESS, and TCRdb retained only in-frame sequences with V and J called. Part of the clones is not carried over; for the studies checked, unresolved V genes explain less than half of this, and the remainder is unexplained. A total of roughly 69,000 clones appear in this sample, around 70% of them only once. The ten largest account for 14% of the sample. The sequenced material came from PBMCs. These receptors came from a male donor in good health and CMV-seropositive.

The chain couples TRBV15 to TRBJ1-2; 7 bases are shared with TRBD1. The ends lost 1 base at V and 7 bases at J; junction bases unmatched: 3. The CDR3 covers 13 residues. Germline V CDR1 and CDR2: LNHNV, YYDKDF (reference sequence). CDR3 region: CATSRGAGGGYTF. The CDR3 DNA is TGTGCCACCAGCAGAGGGGCAGGGGGTGGCTACACCTTC.

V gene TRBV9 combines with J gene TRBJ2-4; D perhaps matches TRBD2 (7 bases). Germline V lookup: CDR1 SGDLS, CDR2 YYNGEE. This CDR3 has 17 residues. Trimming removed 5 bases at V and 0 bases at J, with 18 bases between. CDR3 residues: CASSPWGGAPAKNIQYF. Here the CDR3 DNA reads TGTGCCAGCAGTCCATGGGGGGGGGCGCCAGCCAAAAACATTCAGTACTTC.

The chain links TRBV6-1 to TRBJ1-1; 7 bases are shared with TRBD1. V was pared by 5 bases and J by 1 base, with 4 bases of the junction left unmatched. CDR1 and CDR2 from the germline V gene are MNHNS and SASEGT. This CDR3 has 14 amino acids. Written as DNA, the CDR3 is TGTGCCAGCAGTTGGGGGACAGCGAACACTGAAGCTTTCTTT. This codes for CASSWGTANTEAFF.

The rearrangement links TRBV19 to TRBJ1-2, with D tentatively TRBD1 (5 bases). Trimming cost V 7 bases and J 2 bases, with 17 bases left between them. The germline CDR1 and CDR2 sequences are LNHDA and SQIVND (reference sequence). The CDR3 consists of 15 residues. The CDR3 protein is CASTHSGFLNYGYTF. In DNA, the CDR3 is TGTGCCAGTACTCATTCAGGGTTTCTCAACTATGGCTACACCTTC.

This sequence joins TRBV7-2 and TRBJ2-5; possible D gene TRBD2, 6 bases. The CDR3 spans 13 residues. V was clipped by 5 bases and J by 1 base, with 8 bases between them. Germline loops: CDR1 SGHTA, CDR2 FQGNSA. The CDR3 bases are TGTGCCAGCAGCACTAGCTCCCAAGAGACCCAGTACTTC. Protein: CASSTSSQETQYF.

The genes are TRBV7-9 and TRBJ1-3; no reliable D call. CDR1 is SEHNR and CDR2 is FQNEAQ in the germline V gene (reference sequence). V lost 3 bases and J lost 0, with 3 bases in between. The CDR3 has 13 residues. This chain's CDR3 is CASSLSSGNTIYF. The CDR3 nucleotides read TGTGCCAGCAGCTTGAGCTCTGGAAACACCATATATTTT. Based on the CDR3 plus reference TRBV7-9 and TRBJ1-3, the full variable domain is DTGVSQNPRHKITKRGQNVTFRCDPISEHNRLYWYRQTLGQGPEFLTYFQNEAQLEKSRLLSDRFSAERPKGSFSTLEIQRTEQGDSAMYLCASSLSSGNTIYFGEGSWLTVV.

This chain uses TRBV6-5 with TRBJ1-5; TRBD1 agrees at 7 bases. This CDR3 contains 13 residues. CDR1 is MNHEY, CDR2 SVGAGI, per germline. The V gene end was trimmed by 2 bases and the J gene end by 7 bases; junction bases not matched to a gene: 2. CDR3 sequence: CASSYGRGQPQHF. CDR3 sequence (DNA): TGTGCCAGCAGTTACGGCAGGGGGCAGCCCCAGCATTTT.

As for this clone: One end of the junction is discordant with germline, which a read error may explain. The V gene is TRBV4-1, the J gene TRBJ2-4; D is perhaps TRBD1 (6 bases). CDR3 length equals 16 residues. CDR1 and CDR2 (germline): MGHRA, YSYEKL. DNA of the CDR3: TGTGCCAGCAGCCCTAATCCAGGGGCGGCCAAAAACATTCAGTACTTC. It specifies CASSPNPGAAKNIQYF.

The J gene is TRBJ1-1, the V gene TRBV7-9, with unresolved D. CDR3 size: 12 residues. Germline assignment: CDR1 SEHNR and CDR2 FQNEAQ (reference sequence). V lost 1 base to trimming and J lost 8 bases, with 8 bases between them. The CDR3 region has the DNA TGTGCCAGCAGCTTAGTGGCCTGGGAAGCTTTCTTT. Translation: CASSLVAWEAFF.

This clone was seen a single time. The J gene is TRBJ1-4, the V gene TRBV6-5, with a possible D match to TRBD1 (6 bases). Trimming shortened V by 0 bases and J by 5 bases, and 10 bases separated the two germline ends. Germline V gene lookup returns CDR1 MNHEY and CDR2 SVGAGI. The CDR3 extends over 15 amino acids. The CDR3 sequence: CASSYSDRPNEKLFF. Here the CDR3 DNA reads TGTGCCAGCAGTTACTCAGACAGGCCGAATGAAAAACTGTTTTTT.